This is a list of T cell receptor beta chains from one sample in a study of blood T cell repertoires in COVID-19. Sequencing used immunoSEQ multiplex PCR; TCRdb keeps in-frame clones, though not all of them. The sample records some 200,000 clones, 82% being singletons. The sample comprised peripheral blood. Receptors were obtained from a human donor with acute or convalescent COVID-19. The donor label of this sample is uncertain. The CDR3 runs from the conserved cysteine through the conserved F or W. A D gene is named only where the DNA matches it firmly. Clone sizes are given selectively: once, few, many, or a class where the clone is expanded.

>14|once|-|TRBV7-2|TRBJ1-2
CASSLLGVTRGYTF
TGTGCCAGCAGCTTATTGGGTGTAACTAGGGGCTACACCTTC
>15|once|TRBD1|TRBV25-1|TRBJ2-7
CASSEGGTGGYEQYF
TGTGCCAGCAGTGAAGGTGGTACAGGGGGCTACGAGCAGTACTTC
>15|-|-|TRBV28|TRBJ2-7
CASRGTGSGWYEQYF
TGTGCCAGCAGGGGAACAGGGTCAGGTTGGTACGAGCAGTACTTC
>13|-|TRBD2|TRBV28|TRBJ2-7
CASSLTSGFEQYF
TGTGCCAGCAGTCTGACTAGCGGTTTCGAGCAGTACTTC
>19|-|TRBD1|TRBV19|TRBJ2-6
CASKSLGTGFLTGANVLTF
TGTGCCAGTAAATCGTTAGGGACAGGGTTTCTAACTGGGGCCAACGTCCTGACTTTC
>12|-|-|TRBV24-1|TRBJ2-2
CATGGDTGELFF
TGTGCCACCGGAGGTGACACCGGGGAGCTGTTTTTT
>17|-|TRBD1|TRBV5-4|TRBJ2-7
CASSLATGKGVSYEQYF
TGTGCCAGCAGCTTGGCGACAGGGAAGGGAGTCTCCTACGAGCAGTACTTC
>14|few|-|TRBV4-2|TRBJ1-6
CASSQDQPGSPLHF
TGTGCCAGCAGCCAAGATCAACCGGGTTCACCCCTCCACTTT
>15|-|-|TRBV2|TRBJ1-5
CASSEGTRRNQPQHF
TGTGCCAGCAGTGAAGGGACAAGGAGAAATCAGCCCCAGCATTTT
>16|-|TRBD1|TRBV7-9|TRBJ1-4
CASSLGDRSSNEKLFF
TGTGCCAGCAGCTTAGGGGACAGGAGCTCTAATGAAAAACTGTTTTTT
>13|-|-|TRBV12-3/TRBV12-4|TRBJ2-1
CASSLGGVVEQFF
TGTGCCAGCAGTTTAGGGGGGGTAGTTGAGCAGTTCTTC
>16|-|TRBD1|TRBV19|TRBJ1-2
CASSIEQGARGYGYTF
TGTGCCAGTAGTATAGAACAGGGGGCGCGGGGCTATGGCTACACCTTC
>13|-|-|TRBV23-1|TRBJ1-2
CASRRSPRYGYTF
TGCGCCAGCAGACGTTCTCCGCGCTATGGCTACACCTTC
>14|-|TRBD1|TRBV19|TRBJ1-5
CASSDRGHGQPQHF
TGTGCCAGTAGTGACAGGGGGCACGGACAGCCCCAGCATTTT
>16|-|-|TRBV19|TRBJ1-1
CASKIGAGGMNTEAFF
TGTGCCAGCAAGATAGGGGCGGGAGGCATGAACACTGAAGCTTTCTTT
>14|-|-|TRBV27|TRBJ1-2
CASSLSPGLNGYTF
TGTGCCAGCAGTTTATCGCCAGGGTTAAATGGCTACACCTTC
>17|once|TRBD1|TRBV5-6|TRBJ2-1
CASSFLLLGTGNNEQFF
TGTGCCAGCAGCTTTCTACTCCTCGGGACAGGGAACAATGAGCAGTTCTTC
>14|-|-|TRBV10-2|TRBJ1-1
CASSESGRGPEAFF
TGCGCCAGCAGTGAGTCGGGCAGGGGCCCTGAAGCTTTCTTT
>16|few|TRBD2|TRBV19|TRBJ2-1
CASSINPGTSSSEQFF
TGTGCCAGTAGTATAAACCCCGGGACTAGCTCGTCTGAGCAGTTCTTC
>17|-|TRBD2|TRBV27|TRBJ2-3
CASSLAPSGSLTDTQYF
TGTGCCAGCAGTTTGGCGCCTAGCGGGAGTCTTACAGATACGCAGTATTTT
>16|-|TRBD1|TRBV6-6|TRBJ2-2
CASSRGTDLNTGELFF
TGTGCCAGCAGTAGGGGGACAGACTTAAACACCGGGGAGCTGTTTTTT
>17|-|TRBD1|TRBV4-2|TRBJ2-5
CASSQDGQGGAQETQYF
TGTGCCAGCAGCCAAGATGGACAGGGAGGTGCGCAGGAGACCCAGTACTTC
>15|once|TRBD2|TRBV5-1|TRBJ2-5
CASSINNLAEETQYF
TGCGCCAGCAGCATAAACAATCTAGCGGAAGAGACCCAGTACTTC
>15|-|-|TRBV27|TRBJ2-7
CASTDTGSGLYEQYF
TGTGCCAGCACCGACACAGGAAGCGGACTATACGAGCAGTACTTC
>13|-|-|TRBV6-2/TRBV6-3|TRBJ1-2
CASSYVAAYGYTF
TGTGCCAGCAGTTACGTGGCGGCCTATGGCTACACCTTC
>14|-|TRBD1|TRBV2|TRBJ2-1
CASRYGQGASEQFF
TGTGCCAGCAGATATGGACAGGGGGCTAGTGAGCAGTTCTTC
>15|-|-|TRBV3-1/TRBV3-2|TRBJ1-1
CASSQETVGATEAFF
TGTGCCAGCAGCCAAGAAACCGTTGGGGCCACTGAAGCTTTCTTT
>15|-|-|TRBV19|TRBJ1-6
CASSYRQGTDSPLHF
TGTGCCAGTAGTTACAGGCAGGGTACGGATTCACCCCTCCACTTT
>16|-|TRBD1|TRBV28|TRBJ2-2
CASSLRIGGGTGELFF
TGTGCCAGCAGTTTACGGATAGGGGGCGGCACCGGGGAGCTGTTTTTT
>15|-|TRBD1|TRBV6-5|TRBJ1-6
CASSYETGASSPLHF
TGTGCCAGCAGTTACGAGACAGGGGCAAGTTCACCCCTCCACTTT